One T cell receptor (beta chain) is described in this entry. Its target is not known. The sample comes from a study of regulatory T cells in long-lasting Graves disease. Study-wide results and limits: A greater number of public clonotypes (approximately 2,700) was shared by persistent patients than by new patients (approximately 910). Peripheral blood was the sole material, not thyroid tissue. Preferential use of TRBV28, TRBJ1-2 and TRBJ2-5 was seen in persistent disease.

According to the study, TCR beta libraries were built with iRepertoire HTBI primers and CDR3-region Arm-PCR. MiXCR was run by TCRdb on the multiplex PCR reads, yielding one entry per CDR3 protein. The data hold about 620,000 distinct CDR3 sequences, with under 20% observed a single time. V was clipped by 6 bases and J by 7 bases; unmatched bases: 5. Germline lookup yields CDR1 MNHNS and CDR2 SASEGT. The CDR3 loop spans 14 amino acids. Specified time point: newly diagnosed GD, antithyroid drugs for less than 3 months. Researchers made the TCR library from RNA that was extracted from PBMCs. This sample was shared with a second study, whose subject was T cells in Graves' hyperthyroidism and ophthalmopathy. That study adds: Blood also carried most thyroid clonotypes expanded above 0.001.

This clonotype was sampled from a woman in her 30s with Graves disease. The source material was peripheral blood mononuclear cells (PBMCs), sampled at new diagnosis, from a patient treated with antithyroid drugs. This chain uses TRBV6-1 with TRBJ2-5; 13 nucleotides line up with TRBD2. This CDR3 reads CASSSGLAGVTQYF. The CDR3 bases are TGTGCCAGCAGCTCCGGACTAGCGGGAGTGACCCAGTACTTC.